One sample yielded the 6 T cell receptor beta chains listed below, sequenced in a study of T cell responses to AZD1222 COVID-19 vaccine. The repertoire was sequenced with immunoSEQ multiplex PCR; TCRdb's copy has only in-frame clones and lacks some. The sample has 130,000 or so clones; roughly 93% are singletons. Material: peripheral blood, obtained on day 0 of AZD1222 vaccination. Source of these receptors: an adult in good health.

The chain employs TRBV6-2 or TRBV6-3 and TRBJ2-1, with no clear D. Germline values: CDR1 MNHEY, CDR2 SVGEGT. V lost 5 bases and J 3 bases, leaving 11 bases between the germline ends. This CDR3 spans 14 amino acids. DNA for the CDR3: TGTGCCAGCAGTGATTTAGTGGACTACAATGAGCAGTTCTTC. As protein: CASSDLVDYNEQFF.

CDR3 in DNA: TGTGCCAGCAGCCAATCAGGGGTGAGAAACACTGAAGCTTTCTTT. Translated: CASSQSGVRNTEAFF. This sequence joins TRBV16 and TRBJ1-1; perhaps TRBD1 as D (5 bases). Between the trimmed V and J ends, which lost 0 bases and 2 bases, there was a span of 10 bases. From germline, CDR1 is KGHSY and CDR2 FQNENV. The CDR3 has 15 amino acids.

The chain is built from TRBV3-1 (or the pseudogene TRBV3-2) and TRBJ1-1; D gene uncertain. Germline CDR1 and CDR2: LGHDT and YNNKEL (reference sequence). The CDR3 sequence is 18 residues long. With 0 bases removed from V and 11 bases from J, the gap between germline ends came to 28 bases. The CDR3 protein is CASSQEGFTVGPPLIAFF. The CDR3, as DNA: TGTGCCAGCAGCCAAGAAGGGTTTACAGTCGGTCCTCCCCTTATCGCTTTCTTT.

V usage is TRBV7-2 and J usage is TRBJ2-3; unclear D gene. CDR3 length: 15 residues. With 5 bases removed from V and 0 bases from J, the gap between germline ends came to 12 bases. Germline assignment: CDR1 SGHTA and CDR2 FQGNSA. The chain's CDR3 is CASSPMWGSTDTQYF. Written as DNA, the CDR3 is TGTGCCAGCAGCCCCATGTGGGGTAGCACAGATACGCAGTATTTT. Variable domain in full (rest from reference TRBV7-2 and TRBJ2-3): GAGVSQSPSNKVTEKGKDVELRCDPISGHTALYWYRQSLGQGLEFLIYFQGNSAPDKSGLPSDRFSAERTGGSVSTLTIQRTQQEDSAVYLCASSPMWGSTDTQYFGPGTRLTVL.

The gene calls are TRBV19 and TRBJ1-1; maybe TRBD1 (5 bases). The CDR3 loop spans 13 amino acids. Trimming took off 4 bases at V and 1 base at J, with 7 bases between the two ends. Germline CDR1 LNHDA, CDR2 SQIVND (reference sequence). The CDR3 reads CASSTDRNTEAFF. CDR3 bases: TGTGCCAGTAGTACCGACAGGAACACTGAAGCTTTCTTT.

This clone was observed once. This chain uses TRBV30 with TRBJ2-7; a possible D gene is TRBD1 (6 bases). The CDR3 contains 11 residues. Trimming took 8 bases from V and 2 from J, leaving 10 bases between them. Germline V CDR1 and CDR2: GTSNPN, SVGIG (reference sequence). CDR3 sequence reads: CALDSPYEQYF. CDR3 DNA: TGTGCCCTGGACAGCCCCTACGAGCAGTACTTC.